This record concerns one T cell receptor beta chain sequence. As yet, its antigen is unknown. A read error is possible here, since a much larger clone lies one base away. The germline V gene has CDR1 MDHEN and CDR2 SYDVKM. Trimming took 5 bases from V and 4 from J, leaving 3 bases between them. The CDR3 totals 11 residues. These data belong to a study of shared clonotypes between healthy human individuals. Study-wide background: Each donor had three CD4 naive, three CD4 memory, two CD8 naive and one CD8 memory plate.

Data came from immunoSEQ multiplex PCR; TCRdb stores just in-frame clones and leaves some out. The table shows 1 million to 1.3 million clones, with roughly 74% occurring only once. Caucasian adults living in Nashville, Tennessee, provided all samples. Findings and caveats of the study: Across subsets, estimated richness was generally greater for naive than for memory populations. A reduction in generation probabilities was seen for non-shared clonotypes relative to those shared by all four donors.

The V call is TRBV28, the J call TRBJ2-1, with D unresolved. This TCR came from a man younger than 35 in good health. Some clones in this sample may be carry-over from other donors' samples. Sequenced sample: memory CD4+ T cells from PBMCs. Subset reported: CD45RA-negative fraction. The CDR3 DNA sequence: TGTGCCAGCAGTGTATACAATGAGCAGTTCTTC. It yields the protein CASSVYNEQFF.